This T cell receptor beta chain was captured in a study of T cells in Graves' hyperthyroidism and ophthalmopathy. The CDR3 is 13 residues long. V dropped 6 bases and J dropped 5 bases, with 13 bases sitting between them. The TCR beta CDR3 regions underwent amplification using RNA transcripts as the source. When the TCR CDR3 underwent first-round RT-PCR, the HTBI primer set was used. MiXCR was run by TCRdb on the multiplex PCR reads, yielding one entry per CDR3 protein. The sample records about 550,000 distinct CDR3 sequences, around 21% being singletons. The sample comprised blood. The source of this sequence is a man aged 18 to 35 with Graves' hyperthyroidism. The chain joins TRBV12-3 or TRBV12-4 to TRBJ2-5, with no clear D. DNA for the CDR3: TGTGCCAGCAGAGAACTTACCTCGGAGACCCAGTACTTC. It encodes CASRELTSETQYF.